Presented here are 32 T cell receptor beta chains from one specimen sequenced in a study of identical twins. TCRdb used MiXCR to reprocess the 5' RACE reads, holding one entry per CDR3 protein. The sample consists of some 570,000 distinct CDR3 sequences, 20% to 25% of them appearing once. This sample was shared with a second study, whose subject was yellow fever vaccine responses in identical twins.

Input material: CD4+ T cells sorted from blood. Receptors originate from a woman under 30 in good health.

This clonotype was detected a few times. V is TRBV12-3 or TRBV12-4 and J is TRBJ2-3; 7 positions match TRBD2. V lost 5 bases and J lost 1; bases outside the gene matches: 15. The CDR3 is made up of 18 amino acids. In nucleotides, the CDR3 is TGTGCCAGCAGTCCATCCAAAGCACTAGCGACCGGCACAGATACGCAGTATTTT. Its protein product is CASSPSKALATGTDTQYF.

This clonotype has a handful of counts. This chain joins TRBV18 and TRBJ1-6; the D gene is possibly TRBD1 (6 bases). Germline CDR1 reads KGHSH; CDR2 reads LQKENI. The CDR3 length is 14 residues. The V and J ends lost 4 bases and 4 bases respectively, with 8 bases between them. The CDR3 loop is CASSLGQYNSPLHF. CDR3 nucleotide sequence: TGTGCCAGCTCACTTGGACAGTATAATTCACCCCTCCACTTT.

CDR3: CSAGAGSVQETQYF. The CDR3 bases are TGCAGTGCGGGCGCCGGGAGTGTCCAAGAGACCCAGTACTTC. The chain links TRBV20-1 to TRBJ2-5; D possibly corresponds to TRBD2 (6 bases). Trimming shortened V by 6 bases and J by 1 base, and 15 bases separated the two germline ends. The CDR3 covers 14 residues. CDR1 DFQATT and CDR2 SNEGSKA come from the germline V gene (reference sequence).

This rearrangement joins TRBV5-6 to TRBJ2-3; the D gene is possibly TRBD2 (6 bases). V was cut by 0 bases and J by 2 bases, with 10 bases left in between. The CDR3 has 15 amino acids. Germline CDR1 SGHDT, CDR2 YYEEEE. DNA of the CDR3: TGTGCCAGCAGCTTGGCGCGGGGACCCACAGATACGCAGTATTTT. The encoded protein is CASSLARGPTDTQYF.

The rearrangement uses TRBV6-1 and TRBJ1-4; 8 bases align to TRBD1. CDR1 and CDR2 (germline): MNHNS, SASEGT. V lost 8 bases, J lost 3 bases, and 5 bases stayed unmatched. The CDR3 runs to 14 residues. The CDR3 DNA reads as TGTGCCAGCGGATCGACAGGGGCTAATGAAAAACTGTTTTTT. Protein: CASGSTGANEKLFF.

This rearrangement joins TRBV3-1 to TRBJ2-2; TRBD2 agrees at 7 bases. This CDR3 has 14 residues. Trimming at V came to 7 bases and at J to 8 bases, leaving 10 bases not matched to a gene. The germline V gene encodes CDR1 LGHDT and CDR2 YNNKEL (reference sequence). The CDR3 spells CASKWRESRGELFF. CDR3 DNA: TGTGCCAGCAAATGGCGGGAGAGCAGGGGGGAGCTGTTTTTT.

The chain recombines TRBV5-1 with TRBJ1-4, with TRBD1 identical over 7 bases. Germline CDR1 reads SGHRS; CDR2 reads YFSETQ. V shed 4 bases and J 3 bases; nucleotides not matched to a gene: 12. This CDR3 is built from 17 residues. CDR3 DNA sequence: TGCGCCAGCAGCAAACGGACAGGAGGTGTGGCTAATGAAAAACTGTTTTTT. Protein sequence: CASSKRTGGVANEKLFF.

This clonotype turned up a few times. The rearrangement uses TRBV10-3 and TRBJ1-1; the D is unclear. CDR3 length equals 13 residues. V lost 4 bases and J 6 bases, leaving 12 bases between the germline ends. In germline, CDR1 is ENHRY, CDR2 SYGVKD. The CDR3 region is CAISVAGNAEAFF. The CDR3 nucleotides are TGTGCCATCAGTGTGGCGGGTAACGCTGAAGCTTTCTTT.

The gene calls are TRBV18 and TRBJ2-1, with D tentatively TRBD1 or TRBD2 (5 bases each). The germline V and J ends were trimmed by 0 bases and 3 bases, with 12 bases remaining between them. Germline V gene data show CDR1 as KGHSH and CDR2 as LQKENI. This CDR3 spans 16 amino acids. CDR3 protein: CASSPPGPSNYNEQFF. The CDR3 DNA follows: TGTGCCAGCTCACCACCGGGACCCTCAAACTACAATGAGCAGTTCTTC.

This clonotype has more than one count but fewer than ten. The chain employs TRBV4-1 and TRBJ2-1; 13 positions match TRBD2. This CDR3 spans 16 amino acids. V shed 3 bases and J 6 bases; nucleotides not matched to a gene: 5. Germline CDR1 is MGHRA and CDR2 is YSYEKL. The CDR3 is CASSQPTSGRGNEQFF. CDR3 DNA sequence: TGCGCCAGCAGCCAGCCTACTAGCGGGAGGGGCAATGAGCAGTTCTTC.

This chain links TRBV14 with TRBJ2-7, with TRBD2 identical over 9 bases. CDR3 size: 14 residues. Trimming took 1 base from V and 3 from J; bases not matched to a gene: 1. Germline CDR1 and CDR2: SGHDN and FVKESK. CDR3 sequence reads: CASSQASGIYEQYF. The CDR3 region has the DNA TGTGCCAGCAGCCAAGCTAGCGGGATCTACGAGCAGTACTTC.

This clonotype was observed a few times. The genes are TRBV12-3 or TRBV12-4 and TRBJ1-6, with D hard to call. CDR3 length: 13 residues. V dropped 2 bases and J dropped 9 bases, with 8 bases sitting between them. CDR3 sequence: CASSLQASSPLHF. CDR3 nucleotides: TGTGCCAGCAGTTTACAGGCGAGTTCACCCCTCCACTTT.

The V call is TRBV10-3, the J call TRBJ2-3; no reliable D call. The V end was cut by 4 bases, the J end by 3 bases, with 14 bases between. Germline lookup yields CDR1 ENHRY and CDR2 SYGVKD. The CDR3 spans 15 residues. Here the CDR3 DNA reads TGTGCCATCAGTGCCCTGGGCGGCTTAACAGATACGCAGTATTTT. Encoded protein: CAISALGGLTDTQYF.

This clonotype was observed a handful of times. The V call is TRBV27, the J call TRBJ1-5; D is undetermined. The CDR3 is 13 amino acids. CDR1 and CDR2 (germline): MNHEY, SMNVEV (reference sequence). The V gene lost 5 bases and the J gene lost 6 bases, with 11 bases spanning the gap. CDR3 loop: CASSGRVAQPQHF. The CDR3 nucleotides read TGTGCCAGCAGTGGCCGGGTGGCTCAGCCCCAGCATTTT.

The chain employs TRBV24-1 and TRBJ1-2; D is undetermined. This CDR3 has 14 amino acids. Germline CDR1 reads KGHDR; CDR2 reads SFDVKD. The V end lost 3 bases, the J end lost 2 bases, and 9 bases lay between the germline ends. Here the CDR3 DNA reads TGTGCCACCAGTGATAGTCCGGGGAACTATGGCTACACCTTC. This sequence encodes CATSDSPGNYGYTF.

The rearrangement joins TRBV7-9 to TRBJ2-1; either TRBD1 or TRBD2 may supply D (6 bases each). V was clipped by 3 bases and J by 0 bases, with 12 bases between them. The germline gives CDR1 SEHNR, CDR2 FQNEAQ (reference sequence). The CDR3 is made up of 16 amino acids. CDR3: CASSLLGGISYNEQFF. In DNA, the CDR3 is TGTGCCAGCAGCTTGCTCGGGGGCATCTCCTACAATGAGCAGTTCTTC.

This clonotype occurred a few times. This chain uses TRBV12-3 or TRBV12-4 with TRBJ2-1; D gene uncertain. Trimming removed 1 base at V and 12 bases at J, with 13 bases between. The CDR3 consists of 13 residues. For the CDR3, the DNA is TGTGCCAGCAGTTTAGGTTCAGGTCCAGGGCAGTTCTTC. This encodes CASSLGSGPGQFF.

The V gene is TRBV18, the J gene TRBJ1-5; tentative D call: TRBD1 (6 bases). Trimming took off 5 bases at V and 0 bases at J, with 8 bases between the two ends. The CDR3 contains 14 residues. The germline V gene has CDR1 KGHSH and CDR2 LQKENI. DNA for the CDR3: TGTGCCAGCTCAACAGGGAATAGCAATCAGCCCCAGCATTTT. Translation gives CASSTGNSNQPQHF.

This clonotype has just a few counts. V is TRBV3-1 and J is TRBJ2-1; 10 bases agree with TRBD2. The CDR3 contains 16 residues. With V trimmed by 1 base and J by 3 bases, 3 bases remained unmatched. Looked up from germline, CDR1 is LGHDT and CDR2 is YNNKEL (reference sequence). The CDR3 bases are TGTGCCAGCAGCCAAGGCGGGACTAGCGTCTACAATGAGCAGTTCTTC. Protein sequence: CASSQGGTSVYNEQFF.

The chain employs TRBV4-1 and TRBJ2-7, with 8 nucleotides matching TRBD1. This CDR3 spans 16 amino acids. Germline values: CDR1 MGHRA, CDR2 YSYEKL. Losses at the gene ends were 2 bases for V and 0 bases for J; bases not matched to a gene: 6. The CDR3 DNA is TGCGCCAGCAGCCAAATCTCGACAGGGGTCTCCTACGAGCAGTACTTC. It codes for CASSQISTGVSYEQYF.

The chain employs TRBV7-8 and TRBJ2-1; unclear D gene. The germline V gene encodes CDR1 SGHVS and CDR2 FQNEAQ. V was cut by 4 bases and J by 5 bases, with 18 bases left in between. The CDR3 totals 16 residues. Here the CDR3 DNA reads TGTGCCAGCAGCTCGCGGACGGAAAGACTGAACAATGAGCAGTTCTTC. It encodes CASSSRTERLNNEQFF.

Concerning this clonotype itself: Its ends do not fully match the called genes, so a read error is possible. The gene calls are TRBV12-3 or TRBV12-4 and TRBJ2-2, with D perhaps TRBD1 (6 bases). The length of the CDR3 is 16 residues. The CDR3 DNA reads TGTGTCAGCAGTTTCGGAAGGGGGACGTACACCGGGGAGCTGTTTTTT. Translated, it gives CVSSFGRGTYTGELFF.

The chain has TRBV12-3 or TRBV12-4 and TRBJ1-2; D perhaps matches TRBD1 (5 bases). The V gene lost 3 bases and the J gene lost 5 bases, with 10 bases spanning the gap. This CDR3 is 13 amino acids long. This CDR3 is CASSLEGRYGYTF. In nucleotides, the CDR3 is TGTGCCAGCAGTTTGGAGGGACGGTATGGCTACACCTTC.

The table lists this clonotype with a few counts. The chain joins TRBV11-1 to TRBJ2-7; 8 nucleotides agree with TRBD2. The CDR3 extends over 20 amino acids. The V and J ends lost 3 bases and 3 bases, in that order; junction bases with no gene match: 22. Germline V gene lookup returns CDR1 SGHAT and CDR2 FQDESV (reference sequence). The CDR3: CASSLSVGKAGAWGVYEQYV. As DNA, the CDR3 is TGTGCCAGCAGCTTGTCCGTGGGGAAAGCGGGGGCCTGGGGCGTCTACGAGCAGTACGTC.

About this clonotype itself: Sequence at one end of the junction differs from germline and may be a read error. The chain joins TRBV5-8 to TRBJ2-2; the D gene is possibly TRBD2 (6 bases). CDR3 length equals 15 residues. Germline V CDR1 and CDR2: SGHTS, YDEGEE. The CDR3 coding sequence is TGTGCCAGCAGGTTGGGACTTGCGAACACCGGGGAGCTGTTTTTT. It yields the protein CASRLGLANTGELFF.

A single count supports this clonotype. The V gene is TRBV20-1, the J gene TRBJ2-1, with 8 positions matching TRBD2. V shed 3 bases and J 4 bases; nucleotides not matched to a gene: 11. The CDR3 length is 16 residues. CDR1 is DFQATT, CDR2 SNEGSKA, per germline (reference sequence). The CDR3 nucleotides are TGCAGTGCTAGTCCCCGTACTAGCGGCCTTTACAATGAGCAGTTCTTC. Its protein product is CSASPRTSGLYNEQFF.

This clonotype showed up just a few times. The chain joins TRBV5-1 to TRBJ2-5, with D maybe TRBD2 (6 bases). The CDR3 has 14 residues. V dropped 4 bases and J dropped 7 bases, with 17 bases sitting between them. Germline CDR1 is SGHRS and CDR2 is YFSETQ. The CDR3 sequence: CASSGGSGPGTQYF. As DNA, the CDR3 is TGCGCCAGCAGCGGCGGTAGCGGTCCTGGGACCCAGTACTTC.

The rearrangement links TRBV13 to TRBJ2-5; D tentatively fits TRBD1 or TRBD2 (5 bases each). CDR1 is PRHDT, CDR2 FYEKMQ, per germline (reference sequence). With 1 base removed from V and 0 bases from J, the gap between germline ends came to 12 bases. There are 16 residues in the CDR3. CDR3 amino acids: CASSLVGAKYQETQYF. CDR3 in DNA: TGTGCCAGCAGCTTAGTCGGGGCCAAGTACCAAGAGACCCAGTACTTC.

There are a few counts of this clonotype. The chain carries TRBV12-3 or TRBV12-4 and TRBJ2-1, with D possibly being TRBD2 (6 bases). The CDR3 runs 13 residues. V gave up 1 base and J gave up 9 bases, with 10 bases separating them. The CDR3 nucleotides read TGTGCCAGCAGTTTAGGTCCGGAGGGTGAGCAGTTCTTC. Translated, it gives CASSLGPEGEQFF.

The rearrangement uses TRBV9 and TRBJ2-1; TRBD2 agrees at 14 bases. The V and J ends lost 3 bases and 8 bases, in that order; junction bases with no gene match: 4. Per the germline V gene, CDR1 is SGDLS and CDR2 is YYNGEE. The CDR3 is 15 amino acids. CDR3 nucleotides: TGTGCCAGCAGCGAGGGACTAGCGGGAGTTCATGAGCAGTTCTTC. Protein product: CASSEGLAGVHEQFF.

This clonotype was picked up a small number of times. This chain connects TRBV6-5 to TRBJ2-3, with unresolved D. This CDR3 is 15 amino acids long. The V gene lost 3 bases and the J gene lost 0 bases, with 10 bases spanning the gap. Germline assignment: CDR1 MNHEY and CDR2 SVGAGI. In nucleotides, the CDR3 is TGTGCCAGCAGTTATGCCTCTATAAGCACAGATACGCAGTATTTT. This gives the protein CASSYASISTDTQYF.

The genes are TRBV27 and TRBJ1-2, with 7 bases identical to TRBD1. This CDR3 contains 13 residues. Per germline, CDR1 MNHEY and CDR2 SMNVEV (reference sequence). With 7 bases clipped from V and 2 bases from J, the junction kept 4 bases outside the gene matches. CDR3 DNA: TGTGCCAGCAAAAGACAGGGCAACTATGGCTACACCTTC. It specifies CASKRQGNYGYTF.